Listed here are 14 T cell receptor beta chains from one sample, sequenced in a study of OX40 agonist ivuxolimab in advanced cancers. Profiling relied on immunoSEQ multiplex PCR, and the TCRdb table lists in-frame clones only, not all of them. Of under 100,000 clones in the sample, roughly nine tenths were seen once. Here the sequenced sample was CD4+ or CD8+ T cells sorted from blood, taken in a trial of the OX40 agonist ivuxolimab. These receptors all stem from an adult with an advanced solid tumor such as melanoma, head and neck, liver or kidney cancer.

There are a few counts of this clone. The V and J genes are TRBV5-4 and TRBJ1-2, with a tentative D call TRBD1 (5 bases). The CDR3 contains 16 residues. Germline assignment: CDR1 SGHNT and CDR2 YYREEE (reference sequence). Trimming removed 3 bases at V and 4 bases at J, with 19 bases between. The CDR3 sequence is CASSSGGRGVGYGYTF. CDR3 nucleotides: TGTGCCAGCAGCTCGGGGGGTAGGGGAGTCGGCTATGGCTACACCTTC.

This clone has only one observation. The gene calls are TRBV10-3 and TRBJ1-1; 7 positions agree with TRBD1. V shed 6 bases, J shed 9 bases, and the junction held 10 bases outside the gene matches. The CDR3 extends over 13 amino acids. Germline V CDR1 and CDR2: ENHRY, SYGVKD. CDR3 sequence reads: CAIREGQGEKAFF. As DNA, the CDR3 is TGTGCCATCAGGGAGGGGCAGGGGGAAAAAGCTTTCTTT.

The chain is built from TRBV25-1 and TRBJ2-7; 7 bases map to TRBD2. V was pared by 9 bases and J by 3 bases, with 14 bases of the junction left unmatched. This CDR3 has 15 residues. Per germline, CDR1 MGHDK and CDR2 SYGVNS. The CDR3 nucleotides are TGTGCCAGTTCTGCGGGAGCCCGTTCCCTCTACGAGCAGTACTTC. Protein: CASSAGARSLYEQYF.

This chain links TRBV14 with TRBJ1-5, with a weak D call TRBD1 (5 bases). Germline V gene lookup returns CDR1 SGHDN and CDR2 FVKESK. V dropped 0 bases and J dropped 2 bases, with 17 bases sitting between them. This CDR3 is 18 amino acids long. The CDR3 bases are TGTGCCAGCAGCCAAGACGTCATAGGCAGGGCGGGCAATCAGCCCCAGCATTTT. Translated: CASSQDVIGRAGNQPQHF.

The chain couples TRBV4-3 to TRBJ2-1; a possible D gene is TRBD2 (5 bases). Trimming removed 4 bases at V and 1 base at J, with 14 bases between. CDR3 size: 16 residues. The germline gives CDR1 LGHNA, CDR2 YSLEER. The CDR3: CASSPQTGKSYNEQFF. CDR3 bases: TGCGCCAGCAGCCCTCAGACGGGGAAGTCCTACAATGAGCAGTTCTTC.

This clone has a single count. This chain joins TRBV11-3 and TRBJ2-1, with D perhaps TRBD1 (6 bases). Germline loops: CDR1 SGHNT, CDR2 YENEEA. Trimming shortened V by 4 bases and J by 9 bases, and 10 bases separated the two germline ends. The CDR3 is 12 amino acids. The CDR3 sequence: CASSSQGSEQFF. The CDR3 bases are TGTGCCAGCAGCTCTCAGGGGTCTGAGCAGTTCTTC.

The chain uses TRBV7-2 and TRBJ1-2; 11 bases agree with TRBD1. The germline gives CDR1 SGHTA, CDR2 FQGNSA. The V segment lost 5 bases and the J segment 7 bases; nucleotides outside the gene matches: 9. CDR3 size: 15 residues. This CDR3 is CASSQAGTGGSGYTF. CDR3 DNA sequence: TGTGCCAGCAGCCAAGCTGGGACAGGGGGTAGTGGCTACACCTTC.

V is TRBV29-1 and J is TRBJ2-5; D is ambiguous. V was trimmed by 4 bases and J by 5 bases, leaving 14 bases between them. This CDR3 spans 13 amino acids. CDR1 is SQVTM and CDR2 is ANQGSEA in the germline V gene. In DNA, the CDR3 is TGCAGCGTTGTGAAAGGATCACGGGAGACCCAGTACTTC. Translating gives CSVVKGSRETQYF.

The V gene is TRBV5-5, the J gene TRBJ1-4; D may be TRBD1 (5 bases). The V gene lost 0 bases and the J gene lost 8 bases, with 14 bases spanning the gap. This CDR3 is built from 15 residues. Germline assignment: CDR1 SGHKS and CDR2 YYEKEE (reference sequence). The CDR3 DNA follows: TGTGCCAGCAGCTTGGGCTTGCAGGGTGAGGAAAAACTGTTTTTT. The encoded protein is CASSLGLQGEEKLFF.

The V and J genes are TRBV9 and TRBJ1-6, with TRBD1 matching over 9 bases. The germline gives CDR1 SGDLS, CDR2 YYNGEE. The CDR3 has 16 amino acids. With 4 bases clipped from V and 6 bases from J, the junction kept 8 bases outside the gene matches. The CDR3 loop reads CASSLEGQGGNSPLHF. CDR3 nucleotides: TGTGCCAGCAGCTTAGAGGGACAGGGAGGTAATTCACCCCTCCACTTT.

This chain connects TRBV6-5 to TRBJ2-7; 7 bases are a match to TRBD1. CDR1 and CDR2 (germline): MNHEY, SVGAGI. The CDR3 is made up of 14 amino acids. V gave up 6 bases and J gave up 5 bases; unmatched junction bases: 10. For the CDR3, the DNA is TGTGCCAGCAGAAAGACAGGGACGATCGACGAGCAGTACTTC. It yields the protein CASRKTGTIDEQYF.

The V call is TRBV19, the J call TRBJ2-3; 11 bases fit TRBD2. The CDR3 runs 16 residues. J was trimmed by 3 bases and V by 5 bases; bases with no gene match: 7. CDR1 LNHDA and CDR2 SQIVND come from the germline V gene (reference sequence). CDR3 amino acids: CASSAYSGRGTDTQYF. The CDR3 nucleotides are TGTGCCAGTAGTGCGTATAGCGGGAGGGGTACAGATACGCAGTATTTT.

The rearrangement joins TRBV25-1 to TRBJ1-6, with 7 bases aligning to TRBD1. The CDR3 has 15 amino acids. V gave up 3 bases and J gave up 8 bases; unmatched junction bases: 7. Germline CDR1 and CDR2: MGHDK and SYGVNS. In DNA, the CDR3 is TGTGCCAGCAGTGATGCGACAGGGAGGGATTCACCCCTCCACTTT. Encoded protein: CASSDATGRDSPLHF. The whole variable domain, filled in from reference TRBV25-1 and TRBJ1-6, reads EADIYQTPRYLVIGTGKKITLECSQTMGHDKMYWYQQDPGMELHLIHYSYGVNSTEKGDLSSESTVSRIRTEHFPLTLESARPSHTSQYLCASSDATGRDSPLHFGNGTRLTVT.

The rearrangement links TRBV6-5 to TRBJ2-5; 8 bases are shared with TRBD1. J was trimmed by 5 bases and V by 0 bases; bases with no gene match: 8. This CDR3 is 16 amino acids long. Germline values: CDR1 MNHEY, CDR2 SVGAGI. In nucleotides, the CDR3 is TGTGCCAGCAGTTACTCCGGACAGGGCCACGGGGAGACCCAGTACTTC. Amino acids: CASSYSGQGHGETQYF.